There are a few counts of the clone carrying this T cell receptor (beta chain). Its antigen is not identified. Germline-derived CDR1 and CDR2 are MGHRA and YSYEKL. The CDR3 contains 16 residues. Trimming took off 1 base at V and 4 bases at J, with 17 bases between the two ends. The PCR contained 60 Vbeta and 13 Jbeta primers. Using immunoSEQ multiplex PCR, the repertoire was profiled, and TCRdb retains in-frame clones only, with some absent. The sample contains around 130,000 clones, 65% to 90% of which appear only once. The record originates from a study of cytomegalovirus exposure and HLA in healthy donors. The study, taken as a whole, reports: What a later analysis showed was that several of the most significant clusters appeared linked to common viral pathogens. A missense DCLRE1C variant was associated with V- and J-gene trimming of TCR beta chains in a later analysis, and an independent cohort replicated the association. In an earlier analysis, about 90% or about 30%: the productive usage of most TCR beta V segments.

The origin of this receptor is a girl aged 2-10 years in good health and CMV-seronegative. This chain connects TRBV4-1 to TRBJ2-7; TRBD1 is a possible D gene (7 bases). The sequencing sample was made of PBMCs. DNA for the CDR3: TGCGCCAGCAGCCAAGTTGGAGGGGGCAGGGTTTACGAGCAGTACTTC. Amino acids: CASSQVGGGRVYEQYF.